This is a list of T cell receptor beta chains from one sample in a study of T cell responses to AZD1222 COVID-19 vaccine. The method was immunoSEQ multiplex PCR; TCRdb's version includes in-frame clones alone and lacks a portion of them. The sample includes over 100,000 clones, approximately 86% of them seen just once. The input for sequencing was peripheral blood, taken on day 0 of MenACWY control vaccination. These TCRs come from an adult in good health. CDR3s include the opening cysteine and the closing phenylalanine or tryptophan. Each record gives: J gene, D gene, V gene, clone size, CDR3 protein, CDR3 DNA. A D gene is named only where the DNA matches it firmly. Expanded clones are given a class, and other clones once, few, many or no size at all.

J gene: TRBJ2-5
D gene: -
V gene: TRBV12-3/TRBV12-4
clone size: -
CDR3 protein: CASSLPSQGSQYF
CDR3 DNA: TGTGCCAGCAGTTTACCGTCCCAGGGGTCCCAGTACTTC

J gene: TRBJ2-7
D gene: -
V gene: TRBV27
clone size: -
CDR3 protein: CASSLSRDNYEQYF
CDR3 DNA: TGTGCCAGCAGTTTATCGAGGGACAACTACGAGCAGTACTTC

J gene: TRBJ2-7
D gene: -
V gene: TRBV9
clone size: -
CDR3 protein: CASSRQDLAYEQYF
CDR3 DNA: TGTGCCAGCAGCCGACAGGATCTAGCCTACGAGCAGTACTTC

J gene: TRBJ1-2
D gene: -
V gene: TRBV7-9
clone size: once
CDR3 protein: CASSLAGSAQGYGYTF
CDR3 DNA: TGTGCCAGCAGCTTAGCGGGATCAGCCCAGGGCTATGGCTACACCTTC

J gene: TRBJ1-5
D gene: TRBD1
V gene: TRBV28
clone size: -
CDR3 protein: CASRPDRGGGNQPQHF
CDR3 DNA: TGTGCCAGCAGGCCCGACAGGGGAGGAGGCAATCAGCCCCAGCATTTT

J gene: TRBJ2-4
D gene: -
V gene: TRBV19
clone size: -
CDR3 protein: CASSIPQESAKNIQYF
CDR3 DNA: TGTGCCAGTAGTATCCCACAGGAATCAGCCAAAAACATTCAGTACTTC

J gene: TRBJ2-7
D gene: -
V gene: TRBV7-8
clone size: -
CDR3 protein: CASSPGVAPPSYEQYF
CDR3 DNA: TGTGCCAGCAGCCCAGGGGTGGCGCCCCCGTCCTACGAGCAGTACTTC

J gene: TRBJ1-5
D gene: -
V gene: TRBV3-1/TRBV3-2
clone size: few
CDR3 protein: CASSQQAGSNQPQHF
CDR3 DNA: TGTGCCAGCAGCCAGCAGGCCGGGAGCAATCAGCCCCAGCATTTT

J gene: TRBJ2-2
D gene: -
V gene: TRBV4-2
clone size: few
CDR3 protein: CASSQEIQGLRELFF
CDR3 DNA: TGTGCCAGCAGCCAAGAGATCCAGGGGCTGAGGGAGCTGTTTTTT

J gene: TRBJ1-3
D gene: -
V gene: TRBV28
clone size: -
CDR3 protein: CASSLWANSGNTIYF
CDR3 DNA: TGTGCCAGCAGCCTATGGGCCAACTCTGGAAACACCATATATTTT

J gene: TRBJ1-2
D gene: -
V gene: TRBV28
clone size: -
CDR3 protein: CASSLRGNYGYTF
CDR3 DNA: TGTGCCAGCAGTCTGCGGGGCAACTATGGCTACACCTTC

J gene: TRBJ1-6
D gene: TRBD1
V gene: TRBV9
clone size: -
CDR3 protein: CASSPHAETGYLLQVSPLHF
CDR3 DNA: TGTGCCAGCAGCCCCCATGCGGAGACAGGGTACCTCCTACAGGTATCACCCCTCCACTTT

J gene: TRBJ2-7
D gene: -
V gene: TRBV6-5
clone size: -
CDR3 protein: CASSRDRTLYEQYF
CDR3 DNA: TGTGCCAGCAGTCGCGACAGGACCCTCTACGAGCAGTACTTC

J gene: TRBJ1-1
D gene: -
V gene: TRBV4-1
clone size: -
CDR3 protein: CASSQVVKGRGNTEAFF
CDR3 DNA: TGCGCCAGCAGCCAAGTCGTGAAGGGAAGGGGGAACACTGAAGCTTTCTTT

J gene: TRBJ2-5
D gene: -
V gene: TRBV6-5
clone size: once
CDR3 protein: CASTSLSQETQYF
CDR3 DNA: TGTGCCAGCACTTCTTTGTCCCAAGAGACCCAGTACTTC

J gene: TRBJ1-4
D gene: TRBD1
V gene: TRBV2
clone size: -
CDR3 protein: CASTGGVFGEKLFF
CDR3 DNA: TGTGCCTCGACAGGGGGCGTGTTTGGCGAAAAACTGTTTTTT

J gene: TRBJ2-6
D gene: -
V gene: TRBV4-2
clone size: -
CDR3 protein: CASSQDWQNSGANVLTF
CDR3 DNA: TGTGCCAGCAGCCAAGATTGGCAGAACTCTGGGGCCAACGTCCTGACTTTC

J gene: TRBJ2-1
D gene: TRBD1
V gene: TRBV7-8
clone size: -
CDR3 protein: CASSLGDRTYSKLKYNEQFF
CDR3 DNA: TGTGCCAGCAGCTTAGGGGACAGGACCTACTCAAAACTCAAATACAATGAGCAGTTCTTC

J gene: TRBJ2-7
D gene: -
V gene: TRBV4-3
clone size: -
CDR3 protein: CASSQDHNVYYEQYF
CDR3 DNA: TGCGCCAGCAGCCAAGATCATAACGTTTACTACGAGCAGTACTTC

J gene: TRBJ2-1
D gene: TRBD2
V gene: TRBV5-6
clone size: once
CDR3 protein: CASSLESSGMYNEQFF
CDR3 DNA: TGTGCCAGCAGCTTGGAGTCTAGCGGGATGTACAATGAGCAGTTCTTC

J gene: TRBJ1-4
D gene: TRBD1
V gene: TRBV29-1
clone size: -
CDR3 protein: CSAKDRGNEKLFF
CDR3 DNA: TGCAGCGCTAAGGACAGGGGCAATGAAAAACTGTTTTTT

J gene: TRBJ1-1
D gene: TRBD1
V gene: TRBV10-2
clone size: -
CDR3 protein: CATRTGAITEAFF
CDR3 DNA: TGCGCCACCCGGACAGGGGCCATTACTGAAGCTTTCTTT

J gene: TRBJ1-1
D gene: TRBD1
V gene: TRBV4-3
clone size: -
CDR3 protein: CASSQGEGQGATEAFF
CDR3 DNA: TGCGCCAGCAGCCAAGGGGAGGGGCAGGGGGCCACTGAAGCTTTCTTT

J gene: TRBJ1-1
D gene: -
V gene: TRBV2
clone size: -
CDR3 protein: CASNRDMNTEAFF
CDR3 DNA: TGTGCCAGCAACAGGGACATGAACACTGAAGCTTTCTTT

J gene: TRBJ2-3
D gene: TRBD2
V gene: TRBV4-1
clone size: -
CDR3 protein: CASSQEAVLAGGQGDTQYF
CDR3 DNA: TGCGCCAGCAGCCAAGAGGCGGTACTAGCGGGGGGGCAGGGAGATACGCAGTATTTT

J gene: TRBJ2-7
D gene: -
V gene: TRBV27
clone size: -
CDR3 protein: CASSIAYEQYF
CDR3 DNA: TGTGCCAGCAGTATCGCCTACGAGCAGTACTTC

J gene: TRBJ1-2
D gene: -
V gene: TRBV2
clone size: many
CDR3 protein: CASRANSGYTF
CDR3 DNA: TGTGCCAGCAGAGCCAATTCTGGCTACACCTTC

J gene: TRBJ2-7
D gene: -
V gene: TRBV28
clone size: -
CDR3 protein: CASSLFMGPQNYEQYF
CDR3 DNA: TGTGCCAGCAGTTTATTCATGGGGCCACAAAACTACGAGCAGTACTTC

J gene: TRBJ2-7
D gene: TRBD2
V gene: TRBV6-6
clone size: -
CDR3 protein: CASSYSGLAGGYEQYF
CDR3 DNA: TGTGCCAGCAGTTACTCGGGGCTAGCGGGCGGATACGAGCAGTACTTC

J gene: TRBJ2-1
D gene: -
V gene: TRBV7-2
clone size: -
CDR3 protein: CANSLGGTAANNEQFF
CDR3 DNA: TGTGCCAACTCCCTTGGGGGGACAGCGGCAAACAATGAGCAGTTCTTC

J gene: TRBJ1-2
D gene: -
V gene: TRBV13
clone size: -
CDR3 protein: CASSLEDGPRF
CDR3 DNA: TGTGCCAGCAGCTTAGAGGACGGACCCCGTTTC

J gene: TRBJ1-2
D gene: -
V gene: TRBV27
clone size: -
CDR3 protein: CASSLSPKRHYYGYTF
CDR3 DNA: TGTGCCAGCAGTTTATCCCCAAAGCGCCACTACTATGGCTACACCTTC

J gene: TRBJ1-5
D gene: TRBD1
V gene: TRBV27
clone size: -
CDR3 protein: CASSLGTGYQPQHF
CDR3 DNA: TGTGCCAGCAGTTTAGGGACAGGCTATCAGCCCCAGCATTTT

J gene: TRBJ1-1
D gene: -
V gene: TRBV28
clone size: -
CDR3 protein: CASSPHSTGTYNTEAFF
CDR3 DNA: TGTGCCAGCAGTCCACATTCTACCGGGACTTACAACACTGAAGCTTTCTTT

J gene: TRBJ1-5
D gene: -
V gene: TRBV19
clone size: -
CDR3 protein: CASSIPGINQAQHF
CDR3 DNA: TGTGCCAGTAGTATCCCAGGGATCAATCAGGCCCAGCATTTT

J gene: TRBJ2-1
D gene: -
V gene: TRBV27
clone size: -
CDR3 protein: CASSPRGLHNEQFF
CDR3 DNA: TGTGCCAGCAGTCCCCGGGGACTCCACAATGAGCAGTTCTTC

J gene: TRBJ2-1
D gene: -
V gene: TRBV18
clone size: -
CDR3 protein: CASSPPFGIRDPRNNEQFF
CDR3 DNA: TGTGCCAGCTCACCACCGTTTGGAATTCGGGACCCTCGTAATAATGAGCAGTTCTTC

J gene: TRBJ2-2
D gene: TRBD1
V gene: TRBV19
clone size: few
CDR3 protein: CASSIGTGERRERNTGELFF
CDR3 DNA: TGTGCCAGTAGTATTGGGACAGGGGAGCGGCGGGAGAGAAACACCGGGGAGCTGTTTTTT

J gene: TRBJ2-3
D gene: TRBD2
V gene: TRBV3-1/TRBV3-2
clone size: -
CDR3 protein: CASSQRTSGRPSTDTQYF
CDR3 DNA: TGTGCCAGCAGCCAAAGGACTAGCGGGCGGCCCAGCACAGATACGCAGTATTTT

J gene: TRBJ2-1
D gene: -
V gene: TRBV30
clone size: -
CDR3 protein: CAWSVAGSSWVNEQFF
CDR3 DNA: TGTGCCTGGAGTGTCGCGGGCAGCTCATGGGTCAATGAGCAGTTCTTC

J gene: TRBJ1-1
D gene: TRBD1
V gene: TRBV6-4
clone size: -
CDR3 protein: CASSLNRGTEAFF
CDR3 DNA: TGTGCCAGCAGCTTAAACAGGGGGACTGAAGCTTTCTTT

J gene: TRBJ1-2
D gene: -
V gene: TRBV4-2
clone size: medium-sized
CDR3 protein: CASSQDVGNYGYTF
CDR3 DNA: TGTGCCAGCAGCCAAGATGTAGGGAACTATGGCTACACCTTC

J gene: TRBJ2-3
D gene: -
V gene: TRBV28
clone size: -
CDR3 protein: CASSSSGFPDTQYF
CDR3 DNA: TGTGCCAGCAGTTCGAGCGGGTTCCCCGATACGCAGTATTTT

J gene: TRBJ2-3
D gene: -
V gene: TRBV6-1
clone size: -
CDR3 protein: CASSEALGSPSTDTQYF
CDR3 DNA: TGTGCCAGCAGTGAAGCCCTAGGGAGTCCTAGCACAGATACGCAGTATTTT

J gene: TRBJ2-6
D gene: -
V gene: TRBV27
clone size: -
CDR3 protein: CASSLQKGPSSGANVLTF
CDR3 DNA: TGTGCCAGCAGTTTACAGAAAGGGCCGTCCTCTGGGGCCAACGTCCTGACTTTC

J gene: TRBJ1-1
D gene: -
V gene: TRBV4-1
clone size: few
CDR3 protein: CASSRDTEAFF
CDR3 DNA: TGCGCCAGCAGTCGAGACACTGAAGCTTTCTTT

J gene: TRBJ1-3
D gene: -
V gene: TRBV7-9
clone size: -
CDR3 protein: CASSLQGSSGNTIYF
CDR3 DNA: TGTGCCAGCAGCTTACAGGGGTCCTCTGGAAACACCATATATTTT

J gene: TRBJ1-5
D gene: -
V gene: TRBV6-2/TRBV6-3
clone size: -
CDR3 protein: CASSFSNQPQHF
CDR3 DNA: TGTGCCAGCAGCTTTAGCAATCAGCCCCAGCATTTT

J gene: TRBJ1-1
D gene: -
V gene: TRBV27
clone size: -
CDR3 protein: CASSLTTGAGNTEAFF
CDR3 DNA: TGTGCCAGCAGTCTCACCACCGGGGCCGGGAACACTGAAGCTTTCTTT

J gene: TRBJ1-6
D gene: -
V gene: TRBV20-1
clone size: -
CDR3 protein: CSASRGFNSPLHF
CDR3 DNA: TGCAGTGCCAGTAGGGGTTTCAATTCACCCCTCCACTTT

J gene: TRBJ1-4
D gene: TRBD1
V gene: TRBV28
clone size: -
CDR3 protein: CASRYSSGTGAEKLFF
CDR3 DNA: TGTGCCAGCAGATATTCATCCGGGACAGGGGCAGAAAAACTGTTTTTT

J gene: TRBJ2-1
D gene: -
V gene: TRBV5-1
clone size: -
CDR3 protein: CASSLAAPSYNEQFF
CDR3 DNA: TGCGCCAGCAGCTTGGCAGCGCCCTCCTACAATGAGCAGTTCTTC

J gene: TRBJ2-7
D gene: -
V gene: TRBV4-1
clone size: -
CDR3 protein: CASSQALTAGTNPHEQYF
CDR3 DNA: TGCGCCAGCAGCCAAGCCCTAACTGCCGGGACGAACCCACACGAGCAGTACTTC